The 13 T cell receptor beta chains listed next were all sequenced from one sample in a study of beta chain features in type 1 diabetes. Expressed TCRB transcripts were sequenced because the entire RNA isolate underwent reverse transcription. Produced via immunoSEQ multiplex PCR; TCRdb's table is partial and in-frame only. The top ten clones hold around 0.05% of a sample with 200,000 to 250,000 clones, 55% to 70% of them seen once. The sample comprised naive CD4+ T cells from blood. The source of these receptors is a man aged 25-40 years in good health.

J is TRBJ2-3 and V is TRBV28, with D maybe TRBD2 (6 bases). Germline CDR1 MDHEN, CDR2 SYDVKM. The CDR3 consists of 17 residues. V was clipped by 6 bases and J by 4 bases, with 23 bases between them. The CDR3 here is CASSIGVTGRRPDTQYF. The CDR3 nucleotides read TGTGCCAGCAGCATTGGGGTCACCGGGAGACGGCCAGATACGCAGTATTTT.

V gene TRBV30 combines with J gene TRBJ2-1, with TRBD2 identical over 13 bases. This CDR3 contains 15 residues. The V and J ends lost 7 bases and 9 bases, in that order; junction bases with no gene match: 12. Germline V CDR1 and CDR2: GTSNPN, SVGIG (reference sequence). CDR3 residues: CASFPGLAGEGEQFF. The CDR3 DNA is TGTGCCTCCTTTCCCGGACTAGCGGGGGAAGGTGAGCAGTTCTTC.

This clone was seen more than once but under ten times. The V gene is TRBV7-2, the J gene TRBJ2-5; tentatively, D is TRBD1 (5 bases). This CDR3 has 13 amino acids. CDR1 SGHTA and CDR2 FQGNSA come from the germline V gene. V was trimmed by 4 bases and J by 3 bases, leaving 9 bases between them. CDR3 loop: CASSWTSKETQYF. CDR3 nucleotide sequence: TGTGCCAGCAGCTGGACATCTAAAGAGACCCAGTACTTC.

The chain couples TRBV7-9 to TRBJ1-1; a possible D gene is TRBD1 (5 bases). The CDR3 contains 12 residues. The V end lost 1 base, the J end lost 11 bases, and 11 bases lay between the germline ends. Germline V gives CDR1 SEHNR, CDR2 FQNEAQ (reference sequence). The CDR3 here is CASSLGPRGAFF. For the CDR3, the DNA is TGTGCCAGCAGCTTAGGACCTCGGGGGGCTTTCTTT.

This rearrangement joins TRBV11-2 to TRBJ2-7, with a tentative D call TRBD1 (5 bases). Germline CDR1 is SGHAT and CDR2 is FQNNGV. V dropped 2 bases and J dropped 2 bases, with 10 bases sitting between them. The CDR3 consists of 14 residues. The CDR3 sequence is CASSLQGRAYEQYF. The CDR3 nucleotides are TGTGCCAGCAGCTTACAGGGCCGAGCCTACGAGCAGTACTTC. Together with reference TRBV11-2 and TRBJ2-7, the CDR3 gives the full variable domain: EAGVAQSPRYKIIEKRQSVAFWCNPISGHATLYWYQQILGQGPKLLIQFQNNGVVDDSQLPKDRFSAERLKGVDSTLKIQPAKLEDSAVYLCASSLQGRAYEQYFGPGTRLTVT.

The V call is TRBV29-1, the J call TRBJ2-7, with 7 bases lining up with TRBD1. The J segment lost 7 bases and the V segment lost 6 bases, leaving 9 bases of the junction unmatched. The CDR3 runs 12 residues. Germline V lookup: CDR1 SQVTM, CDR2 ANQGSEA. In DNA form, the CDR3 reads TGCAGCGTGGGACAGCAACCGGGGGAGCAGTACTTC. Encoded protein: CSVGQQPGEQYF.

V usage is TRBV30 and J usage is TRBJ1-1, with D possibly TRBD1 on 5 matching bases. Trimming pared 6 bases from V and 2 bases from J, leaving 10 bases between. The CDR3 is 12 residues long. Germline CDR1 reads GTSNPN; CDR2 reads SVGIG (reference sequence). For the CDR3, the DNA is TGTGCCTGTTATCAGGGAAACACTGAAGCTTTCTTT. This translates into CACYQGNTEAFF.

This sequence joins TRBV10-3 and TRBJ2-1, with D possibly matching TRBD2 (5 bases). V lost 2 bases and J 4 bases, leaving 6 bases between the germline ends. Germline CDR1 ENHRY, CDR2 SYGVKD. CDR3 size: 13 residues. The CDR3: CAISETGYNEQFF. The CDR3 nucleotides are TGTGCCATCAGTGAGACGGGATACAATGAGCAGTTCTTC.

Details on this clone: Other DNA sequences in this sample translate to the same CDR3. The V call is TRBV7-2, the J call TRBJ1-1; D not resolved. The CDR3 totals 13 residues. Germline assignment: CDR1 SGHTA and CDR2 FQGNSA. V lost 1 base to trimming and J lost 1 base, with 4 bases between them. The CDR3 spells CASSLGQNTEAFF. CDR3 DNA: TGTGCCAGCAGCTTAGGGCAGAACACTGAAGCTTTCTTT.

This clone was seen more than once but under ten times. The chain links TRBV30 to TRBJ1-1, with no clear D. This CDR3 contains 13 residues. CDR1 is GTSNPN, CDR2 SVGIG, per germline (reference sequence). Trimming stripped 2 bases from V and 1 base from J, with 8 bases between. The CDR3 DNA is TGTGCCTGGAGTCTAGGAGGGAACACTGAAGCTTTCTTT. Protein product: CAWSLGGNTEAFF.

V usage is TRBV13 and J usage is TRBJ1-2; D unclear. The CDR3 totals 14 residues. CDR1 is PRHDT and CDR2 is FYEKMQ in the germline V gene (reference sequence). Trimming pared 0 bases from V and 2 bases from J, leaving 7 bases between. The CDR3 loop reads CASSLGPGNYGYTF. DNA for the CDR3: TGTGCCAGCAGCTTAGGCCCTGGAAACTATGGCTACACCTTC.

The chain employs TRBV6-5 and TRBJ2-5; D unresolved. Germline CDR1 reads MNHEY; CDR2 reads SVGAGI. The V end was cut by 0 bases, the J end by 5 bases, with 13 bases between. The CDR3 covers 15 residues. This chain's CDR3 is CASSYSITVRETQYF. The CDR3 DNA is TGTGCCAGCAGTTACTCGATCACGGTTCGGGAGACCCAGTACTTC.

CDR3 protein: CSVGLGINRQETQYF. CDR3 nucleotides: TGCAGCGTTGGATTAGGCATTAACAGACAAGAGACCCAGTACTTC. The V gene is TRBV29-1, the J gene TRBJ2-5; no definite D call. CDR1 is SQVTM, CDR2 ANQGSEA, per germline. Trimming removed 4 bases from V and 2 bases from J, with 17 bases in between. The CDR3 consists of 15 residues.